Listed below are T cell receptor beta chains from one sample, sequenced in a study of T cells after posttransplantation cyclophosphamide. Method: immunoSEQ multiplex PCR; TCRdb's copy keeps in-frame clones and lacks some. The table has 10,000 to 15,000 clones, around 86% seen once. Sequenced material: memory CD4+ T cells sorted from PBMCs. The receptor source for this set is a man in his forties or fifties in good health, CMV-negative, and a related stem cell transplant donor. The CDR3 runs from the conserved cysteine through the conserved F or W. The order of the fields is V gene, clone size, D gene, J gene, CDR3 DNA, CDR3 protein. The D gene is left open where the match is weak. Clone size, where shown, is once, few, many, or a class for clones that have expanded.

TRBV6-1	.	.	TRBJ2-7	TGTGCCAGCAGTGAAAACCCGCGTGCCGCCTACGAGCAGTACTTC	CASSENPRAAYEQYF
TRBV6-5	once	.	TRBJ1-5	TGTGCCAGCAGTAAGACAGGTAACTATCAGCCCCAGCATTTT	CASSKTGNYQPQHF
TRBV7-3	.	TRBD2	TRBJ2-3	TGTGCCAGCGGGACTAGCGAAATAGATACGCAGTATTTT	CASGTSEIDTQYF
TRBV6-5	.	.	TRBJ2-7	TGTGCCAGCAGTTACCTCCCCTATGGCGGTCTCTACGAGCAGTACTTC	CASSYLPYGGLYEQYF
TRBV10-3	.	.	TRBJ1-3	TGTGCCATCAGTGACAGCGGAAGACGAACTGGAAACACCATATATTTT	CAISDSGRRTGNTIYF
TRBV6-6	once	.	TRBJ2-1	TGTGCCAGCAGTACCTTGGGGGGAGCCCAATTAAATGAGCAGTTCTTC	CASSTLGGAQLNEQFF
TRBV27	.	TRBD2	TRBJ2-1	TGTGCCAGCAGTTTATGGGCTAGCGGGAGTGTGAATGAGCAGTTCTTC	CASSLWASGSVNEQFF
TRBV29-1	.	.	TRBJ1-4	TGCAGCGCGCAGGGACAAAGAAATGAAAAACTGTTTTTT	CSAQGQRNEKLFF
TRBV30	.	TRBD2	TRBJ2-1	TGTGCCTGGCATAGGACTAGCGGGGCCTGGGATGAGCAGTTCTTC	CAWHRTSGAWDEQFF
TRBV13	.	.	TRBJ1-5	TGTGCCAGCAGCCTAGGGGGGCCTCCCCAGCATTTT	CASSLGGPPQHF
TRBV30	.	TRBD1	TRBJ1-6	TGTGCCTGGAGTGTAGGGGACAGGGGCTCACCCCTCCACTTT	CAWSVGDRGSPLHF
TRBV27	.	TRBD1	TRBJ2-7	TGTGCCAGCAGTTCCCCGACCCAGGGGGCTTACGAGCAGTACTTC	CASSSPTQGAYEQYF
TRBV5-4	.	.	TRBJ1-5	TGTGCCAGCAGCTTGTACGAACACCGCAATCAGCCCCAGCATTTT	CASSLYEHRNQPQHF
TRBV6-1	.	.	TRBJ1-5	TGTGCCAGCAGTGAATATCTGGCTAGCAATCAGCCCCAGCATTTT	CASSEYLASNQPQHF
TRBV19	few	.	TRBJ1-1	TGTGCCAGTAGTGTAAAGGGAGACACTGAAGCTTTCTTT	CASSVKGDTEAFF
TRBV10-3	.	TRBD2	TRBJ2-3	TGTGCCATCAGTGAGGTGGGAGCTAGCGGGAGGGCCTTGAGAGATACGCAGTATTTT	CAISEVGASGRALRDTQYF
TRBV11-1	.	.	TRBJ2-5	TGTGCCAGCAGCTTATCACTAGAAGAGACCCAGTACTTC	CASSLSLEETQYF
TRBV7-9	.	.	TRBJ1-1	TGTGCCAGCAGCTCGCTACGGGTCTCTGAAGCTTTCTTT	CASSSLRVSEAFF
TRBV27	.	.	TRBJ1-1	TGTGCCAGCAGTTTATACAGGGTCGGTACTGAAGCTTTCTTT	CASSLYRVGTEAFF
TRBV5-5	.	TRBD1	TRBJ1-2	TGTGCCAGCAGCCGTCAGACCGGGACAGGGCCTAACTATGGCTACACCTTC	CASSRQTGTGPNYGYTF
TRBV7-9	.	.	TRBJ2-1	TGTGCCAGCAGCTTTACAGACAATGAGCAGTTCTTC	CASSFTDNEQFF
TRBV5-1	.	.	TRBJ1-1	TGCGCCAGCAGCCCCGAGGCAGGGCTGGACACTGAAGCTTTCTTT	CASSPEAGLDTEAFF
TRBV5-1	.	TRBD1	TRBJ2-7	TGCGCCAGCAGCTCCGGGACAGGGACCGAGCAGTACTTC	CASSSGTGTEQYF